A single sample gave rise to the 21 T cell receptor beta chains below, sequenced in a study of T cells after yellow fever vaccination. TCRdb re-called the 5' RACE reads through MiXCR, storing one row per CDR3 protein. The sample contains 200,000 to 250,000 distinct CDR3 sequences, approximately 3% of which appear only once. This material consisted of CD4+ T cells sorted from PBMCs, taken 10 days after the yellow fever booster vaccination. All receptors derive from a man between 18 and 35 years old who received the YFV17D yellow fever vaccine.

This clonotype was seen just once. A much larger clone is a single base away; this may be a read error. The CDR3 region is CASTLGQFSDTQYF. DNA for the CDR3: TGTGCCAGCACCCTAGGGCAGTTCTCAGATACGCAGTATTTT. The chain carries TRBV7-2 and TRBJ2-3; D is unclear. The CDR3 is 14 residues long. The V end was cut by 7 bases, the J end by 4 bases, with 15 bases between. The germline V gene encodes CDR1 SGHTA and CDR2 FQGNSA.

This clonotype was counted at least ten times. The chain has TRBV12-3 or TRBV12-4 and TRBJ2-1; D is uncertain. Trimming stripped 7 bases from V and 10 bases from J, with 14 bases between. This CDR3 region has 12 residues. The CDR3 spells CASTQGGREQFF. DNA of the CDR3: TGTGCCAGCACCCAAGGTGGCAGAGAGCAGTTCTTC.

The chain links TRBV29-1 to TRBJ2-1; tentatively, D is TRBD2 (7 bases). V was cut by 6 bases and J by 4 bases, with 16 bases left in between. Per germline, CDR1 SQVTM and CDR2 ANQGSEA. This CDR3 region has 14 residues. The CDR3 DNA sequence: TGCAGCGTCGGGCGGGGGCTTGCTTACAATGAGCAGTTCTTC. Protein product: CSVGRGLAYNEQFF.

This clonotype has a count of ten or more. V usage is TRBV10-3 and J usage is TRBJ2-3; TRBD2 matches 9 bases. V was clipped by 5 bases and J by 4 bases; unmatched bases: 16. Germline CDR1 is ENHRY and CDR2 is SYGVKD. CDR3 length: 18 residues. The CDR3 sequence is CAISSRGGGTSSADTQYF. As DNA, the CDR3 is TGTGCCATCAGTTCCCGAGGGGGAGGGACTAGCTCTGCAGATACGCAGTATTTT.

The table lists this clonotype with a few counts. This chain uses TRBV4-3 with TRBJ1-1, with TRBD1 matching 7 bases. V trimming: 0 bases; J trimming: 7 bases; junction bases outside the gene matches: 8. CDR1 and CDR2 from the germline V gene are LGHNA and YSLEER. The CDR3 is 15 amino acids. The CDR3 DNA reads as TGCGCCAGCAGCCAAGACACCCTGGGACAGCTTGAAGCTTTCTTT. It yields the protein CASSQDTLGQLEAFF.

This clonotype was observed a handful of times. V gene TRBV6-5 combines with J gene TRBJ2-3; the match to TRBD2 covers 7 bases. V lost 6 bases to trimming and J lost 0 bases; unmatched junction nucleotides: 6. This CDR3 has 15 residues. The germline CDR1 and CDR2 sequences are MNHEY and SVGAGI. The CDR3 protein is CASSQFGGSTDTQYF. The CDR3 DNA is TGTGCCAGCAGCCAGTTCGGGGGGAGCACAGATACGCAGTATTTT.

This clonotype was counted at least ten times. Here the CDR3 DNA reads TGCAGTGCTGGTTGGGCAGGGGGCTCCTACAATGAGCAGTTCTTC. Protein product: CSAGWAGGSYNEQFF. The chain carries TRBV20-1 and TRBJ2-1, with TRBD1 identical over 7 bases. This CDR3 has 15 residues. V dropped 5 bases and J dropped 0; count of bases not matched to a gene: 7. Germline V CDR1 and CDR2: DFQATT, SNEGSKA (reference sequence).

This clonotype has more than one count but fewer than ten. The chain uses TRBV5-1 and TRBJ2-5, with a possible D match to TRBD2 (6 bases). The CDR3 is 15 amino acids. CDR1 and CDR2 from the germline V gene are SGHRS and YFSETQ. The V gene lost 3 bases and the J gene lost 3 bases, with 15 bases spanning the gap. The CDR3 here is CASSSAGTSEETQYF. The CDR3 DNA reads TGCGCCAGCAGCTCCGCCGGGACTTCTGAAGAGACCCAGTACTTC.

The genes are TRBV6-5 and TRBJ1-2; 7 nucleotides align to TRBD1. The trim removed 4 bases at V and 7 bases at J, leaving 12 bases unmatched. CDR1 MNHEY and CDR2 SVGAGI come from the germline V gene. The CDR3 contains 15 residues. The CDR3 loop reads CASSSPSRQGIGYTF. The CDR3 coding sequence is TGTGCCAGCAGTTCCCCTTCCCGACAGGGTATTGGCTACACCTTC.

This clonotype was seen ten or more times. V usage is TRBV5-1 and J usage is TRBJ2-3; D remains unclear. From germline, CDR1 is SGHRS and CDR2 YFSETQ. This CDR3 comprises 14 residues. Trimming took 4 bases from V and 3 from J, leaving 12 bases between them. The CDR3 nucleotides are TGCGCCAGCAGCCTGCGTACCCTGACAGATACGCAGTATTTT. This sequence encodes CASSLRTLTDTQYF.

The CDR3 here is CSARDQGGSPLHF. The CDR3 DNA sequence: TGCAGTGCTAGAGATCAGGGAGGTTCACCCCTCCACTTT. The gene calls are TRBV20-1 and TRBJ1-6; possible D gene TRBD1, 5 bases. V lost 0 bases and J lost 9, with 9 bases in between. The CDR3 length is 13 residues. In germline, CDR1 is DFQATT, CDR2 SNEGSKA (reference sequence).

This clonotype was found a few times. This chain connects TRBV11-2 to TRBJ1-1; no reliable D call. This CDR3 contains 14 residues. Germline V gene sequence: CDR1 SGHAT, CDR2 FQNNGV. V lost 3 bases, J lost 2 bases, and 10 bases lay in between. The CDR3 sequence: CASSFVIVNTEAFF. DNA of the CDR3: TGTGCCAGCAGCTTCGTGATTGTTAACACTGAAGCTTTCTTT.

This clonotype appeared a few times. The chain recombines TRBV5-1 with TRBJ2-1; 7 bases align to TRBD2. The ends lost 5 bases at V and 8 bases at J; junction bases unmatched: 10. The CDR3 totals 14 residues. In germline, CDR1 is SGHRS, CDR2 YFSETQ. CDR3 protein: CASRKDPSGDEQFF. The DNA for the CDR3 is TGCGCCAGCAGGAAGGACCCGAGCGGGGATGAGCAGTTCTTC.

V gene TRBV21-1 combines with J gene TRBJ1-1. TRBV21-1 is termed a pseudogene. The CDR3 spans 13 residues. CDR3 bases: TGTGCCAGCAGCAATCCAGAAAACACTGAAGCTTTCTTT. It is translated as CASSNPENTEAFF.

This clonotype turned up a few times. The chain joins TRBV13 to TRBJ2-3; 8 nucleotides agree with TRBD2. The CDR3 is 16 amino acids. V lost 5 bases and J lost 5; bases outside the gene matches: 12. Per germline, CDR1 PRHDT and CDR2 FYEKMQ (reference sequence). The CDR3 reads CASSPRGALGGDTQYF. CDR3 sequence (DNA): TGTGCCAGCAGCCCGCGGGGGGCCCTGGGTGGAGATACGCAGTATTTT.

This clonotype was counted only a few times. V usage is TRBV19 and J usage is TRBJ2-5; no definite D call. The germline V and J ends were trimmed by 4 bases and 3 bases, with 12 bases remaining between them. CDR1 is LNHDA and CDR2 is SQIVND in the germline V gene (reference sequence). The length of the CDR3 is 14 residues. The chain's CDR3 is CASSRHREKETQYF. CDR3 DNA sequence: TGTGCCAGTAGTAGGCATCGTGAGAAAGAGACCCAGTACTTC.

This clonotype was picked up a small number of times. This chain links TRBV7-8 with TRBJ2-3; D is tentatively TRBD1 or TRBD2 (6 bases each). Germline V gene sequence: CDR1 SGHVS, CDR2 FQNEAQ. V was clipped by 3 bases and J by 8 bases, with 18 bases between them. The CDR3 is 15 residues long. CDR3: CASSFSGGGGITQYF. The CDR3 nucleotides read TGTGCCAGCAGCTTTTCCGGGGGCGGCGGGATTACGCAGTATTTT.

V is TRBV5-4 and J is TRBJ2-7; TRBD2 is a possible D gene (5 bases). This CDR3 region has 14 residues. Germline V gene sequence: CDR1 SGHNT, CDR2 YYREEE (reference sequence). Trimming took 1 base from V and 3 from J, leaving 11 bases between them. CDR3 bases: TGTGCCAGCAGCTTGTCCGAGGGCCGCTACGAGCAGTACGTC. Encoded protein: CASSLSEGRYEQYV.

This clonotype appeared a few times. The chain has TRBV9 and TRBJ2-1; D is possibly TRBD1 or TRBD2 (5 bases each). Germline V gene lookup returns CDR1 SGDLS and CDR2 YYNGEE. The CDR3 runs 15 residues. V lost 2 bases, J lost 5 bases, and 14 bases lay in between. CDR3 region: CASSVVGTMNNEQFF. The CDR3 DNA is TGTGCCAGCAGCGTTGTGGGGACGATGAACAATGAGCAGTTCTTC.

The chain links TRBV6-1 to TRBJ1-5; D gene unclear. Trimming took off 3 bases at V and 3 bases at J, with 15 bases between the two ends. Germline V gives CDR1 MNHNS, CDR2 SASEGT. The CDR3 is 16 residues long. CDR3 amino acids: CASSDQHRVPNQPQHF. The CDR3 DNA reads TGTGCCAGCAGTGACCAACACCGGGTCCCCAATCAGCCCCAGCATTTT.

This clonotype was observed a few times. V is TRBV5-1 and J is TRBJ1-5; 8 bases agree with TRBD1. Trimming cost V 4 bases and J 7 bases; bases outside gene matches: 7. In germline, CDR1 is SGHRS, CDR2 YFSETQ. CDR3 length: 14 residues. The CDR3 is CASSQQGGDQPQHF. The CDR3 bases are TGCGCCAGCAGCCAACAGGGGGGCGACCAGCCCCAGCATTTT.